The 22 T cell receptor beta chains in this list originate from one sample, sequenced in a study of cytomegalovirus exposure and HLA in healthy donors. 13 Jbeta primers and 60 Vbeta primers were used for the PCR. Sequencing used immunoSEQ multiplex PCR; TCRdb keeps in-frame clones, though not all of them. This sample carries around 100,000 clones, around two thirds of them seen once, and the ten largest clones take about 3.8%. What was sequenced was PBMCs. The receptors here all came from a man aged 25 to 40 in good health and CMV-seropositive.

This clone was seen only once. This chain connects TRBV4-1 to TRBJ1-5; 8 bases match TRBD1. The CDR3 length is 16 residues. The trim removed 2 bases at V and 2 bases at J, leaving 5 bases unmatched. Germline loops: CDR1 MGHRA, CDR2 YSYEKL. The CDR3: CASSQPTGARNQPQHF. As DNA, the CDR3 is TGCGCCAGCAGCCAACCGACAGGGGCCCGCAATCAGCCCCAGCATTTT.

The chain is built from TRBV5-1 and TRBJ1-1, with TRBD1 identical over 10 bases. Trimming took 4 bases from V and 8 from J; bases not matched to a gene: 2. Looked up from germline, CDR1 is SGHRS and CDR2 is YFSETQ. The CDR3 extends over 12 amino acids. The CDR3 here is CASSVGQGEAFF. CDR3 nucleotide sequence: TGCGCCAGCAGCGTGGGACAGGGGGAAGCTTTCTTT. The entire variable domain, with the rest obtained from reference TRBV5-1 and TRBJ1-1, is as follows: KAGVTQTPRYLIKTRGQQVTLSCSPISGHRSVSWYQQTPGQGLQFLFEYFSETQRNKGNFPGRFSGRQFSNSRSEMNVSTLELGDSALYLCASSVGQGEAFFGQGTRLTVV.

The CDR3 region is CASKLSPGLAGTGELFF. CDR3 bases: TGTGCCAGCAAACTATCCCCGGGACTAGCGGGGACCGGGGAGCTGTTTTTT. The V call is TRBV7-2, the J call TRBJ2-2; 13 bases map to TRBD2. The trim removed 7 bases at V and 5 bases at J, leaving 10 bases unmatched. This CDR3 contains 17 residues. Germline loops: CDR1 SGHTA, CDR2 FQGNSA.

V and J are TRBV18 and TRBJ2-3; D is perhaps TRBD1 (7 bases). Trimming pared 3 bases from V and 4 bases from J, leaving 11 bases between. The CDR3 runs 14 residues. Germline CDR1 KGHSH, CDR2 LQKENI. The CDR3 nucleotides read TGTGCCAGCTCACCTTTCAGGGGGGCAGATACGCAGTATTTT. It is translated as CASSPFRGADTQYF.

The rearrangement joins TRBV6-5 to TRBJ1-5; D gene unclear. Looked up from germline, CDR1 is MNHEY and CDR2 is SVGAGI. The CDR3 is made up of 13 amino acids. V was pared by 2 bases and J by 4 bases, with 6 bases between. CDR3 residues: CASSYAENQPQHF. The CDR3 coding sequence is TGTGCCAGCAGTTACGCAGAAAATCAGCCCCAGCATTTT.

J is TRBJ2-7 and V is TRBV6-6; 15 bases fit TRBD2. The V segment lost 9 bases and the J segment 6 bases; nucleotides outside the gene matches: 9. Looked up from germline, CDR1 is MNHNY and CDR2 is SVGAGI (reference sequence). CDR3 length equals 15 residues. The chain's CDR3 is CASLGLAGGPGEQYF. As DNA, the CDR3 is TGTGCCAGTCTCGGACTAGCGGGGGGGCCAGGCGAGCAGTACTTC.

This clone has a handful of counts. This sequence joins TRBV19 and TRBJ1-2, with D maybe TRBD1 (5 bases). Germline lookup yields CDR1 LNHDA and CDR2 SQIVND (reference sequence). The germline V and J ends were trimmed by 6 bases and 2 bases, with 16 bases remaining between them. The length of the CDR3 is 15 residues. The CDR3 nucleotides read TGTGCCAGTAGGGCCGGGGGGACGGAGAACTATGGCTACACCTTC. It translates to CASRAGGTENYGYTF.

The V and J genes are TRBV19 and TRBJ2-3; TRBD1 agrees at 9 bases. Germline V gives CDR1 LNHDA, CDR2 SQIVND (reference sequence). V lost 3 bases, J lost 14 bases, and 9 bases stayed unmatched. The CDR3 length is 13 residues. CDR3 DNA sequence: TGTGCCAGTAGTATCCGGGACAGGGTGGAGTGGTATTTT. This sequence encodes CASSIRDRVEWYF.

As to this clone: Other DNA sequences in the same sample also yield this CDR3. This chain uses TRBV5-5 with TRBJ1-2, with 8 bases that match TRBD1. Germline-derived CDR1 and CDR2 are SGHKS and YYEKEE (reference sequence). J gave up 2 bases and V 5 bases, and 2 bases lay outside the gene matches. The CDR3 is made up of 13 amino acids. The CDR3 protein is CASRRTGNYGYTF. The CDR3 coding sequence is TGTGCCAGCAGACGGACAGGGAACTATGGCTACACCTTC.

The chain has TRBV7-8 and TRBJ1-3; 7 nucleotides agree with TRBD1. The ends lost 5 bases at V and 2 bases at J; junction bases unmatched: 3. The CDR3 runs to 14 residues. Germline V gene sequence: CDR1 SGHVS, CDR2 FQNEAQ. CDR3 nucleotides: TGTGCCAGCAGCCTCCAGGGGGCTGGAAACACCATATATTTT. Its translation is CASSLQGAGNTIYF.

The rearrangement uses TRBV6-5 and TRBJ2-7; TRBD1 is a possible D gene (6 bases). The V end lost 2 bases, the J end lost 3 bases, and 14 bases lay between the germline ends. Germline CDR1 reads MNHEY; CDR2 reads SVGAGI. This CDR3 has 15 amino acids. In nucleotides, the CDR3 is TGTGCCAGCAGTTACAATCTAAACAGGGTCTACGAGCAGTACTTC. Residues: CASSYNLNRVYEQYF.

As DNA, the CDR3 is TGTGCCAGCAGCGATCGTCCGGGACAGGGTCCTGAAGCTTTCTTT. Amino acids: CASSDRPGQGPEAFF. The chain combines TRBV7-2 with TRBJ1-1; 9 bases map to TRBD1. Germline-derived CDR1 and CDR2 are SGHTA and FQGNSA. This CDR3 is built from 15 residues. Trimming removed 5 bases from V and 6 bases from J; junction bases left unmatched: 10.

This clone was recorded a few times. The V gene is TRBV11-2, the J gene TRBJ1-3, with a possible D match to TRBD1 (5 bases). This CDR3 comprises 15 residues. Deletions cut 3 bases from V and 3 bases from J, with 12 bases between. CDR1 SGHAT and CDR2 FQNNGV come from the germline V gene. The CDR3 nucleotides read TGTGCCAGCAGCTTCTTGGGGGGGAGTGGAAACACCATATATTTT. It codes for CASSFLGGSGNTIYF.

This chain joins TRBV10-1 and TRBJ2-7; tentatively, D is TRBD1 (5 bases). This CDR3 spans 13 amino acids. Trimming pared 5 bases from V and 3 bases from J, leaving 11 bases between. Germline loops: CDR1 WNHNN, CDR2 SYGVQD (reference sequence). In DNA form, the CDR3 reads TGCGCCAGCAGTAGGACATTGGACTACGAGCAGTACTTC. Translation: CASSRTLDYEQYF.

CDR3 nucleotide sequence: TGTGCCAGCAGCTCAGACCGACTAGCGGGGGGGCGGAATACGCAGTATTTT. As protein: CASSSDRLAGGRNTQYF. The genes are TRBV5-6 and TRBJ2-3; TRBD2 matches 14 bases. This CDR3 comprises 17 residues. The germline V gene has CDR1 SGHDT and CDR2 YYEEEE. J gave up 7 bases and V 3 bases, and 10 bases lay outside the gene matches.

Here the CDR3 reads CASSPTSRGGAYNEQFF. The CDR3 coding sequence is TGCGCCAGCAGCCCCACATCACGCGGGGGCGCGTACAATGAGCAGTTCTTC. The V gene is TRBV4-1, the J gene TRBJ2-1, with D tentatively TRBD2 (7 bases). Germline CDR1 and CDR2: MGHRA and YSYEKL. V was trimmed by 4 bases and J by 4 bases, leaving 20 bases between them. CDR3 length: 17 residues.

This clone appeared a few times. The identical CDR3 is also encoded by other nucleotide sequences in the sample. CDR3: CASSQDRGYGYTF. The CDR3 DNA sequence: TGTGCCAGCAGCCAAGACCGGGGCTATGGCTACACCTTC. The chain is built from TRBV14 and TRBJ1-2; no reliable D call. This CDR3 region has 13 residues. With 0 bases removed from V and 4 bases from J, the gap between germline ends came to 6 bases. The germline V gene has CDR1 SGHDN and CDR2 FVKESK.

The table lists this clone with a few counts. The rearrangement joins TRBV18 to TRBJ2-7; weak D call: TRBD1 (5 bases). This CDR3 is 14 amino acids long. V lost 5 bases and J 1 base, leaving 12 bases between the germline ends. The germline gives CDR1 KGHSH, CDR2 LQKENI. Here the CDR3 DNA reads TGTGCCAGCTCATCGAACAGGAATTCCTACGAGCAGTACTTC. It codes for CASSSNRNSYEQYF.

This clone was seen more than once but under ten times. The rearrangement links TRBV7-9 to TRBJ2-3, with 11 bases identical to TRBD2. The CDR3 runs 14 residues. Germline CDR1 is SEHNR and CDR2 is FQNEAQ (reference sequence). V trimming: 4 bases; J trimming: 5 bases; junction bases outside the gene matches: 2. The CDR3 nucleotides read TGTGCCAGCAGCTCTGGGACTAGCGGAGATACGCAGTATTTT. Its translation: CASSSGTSGDTQYF.

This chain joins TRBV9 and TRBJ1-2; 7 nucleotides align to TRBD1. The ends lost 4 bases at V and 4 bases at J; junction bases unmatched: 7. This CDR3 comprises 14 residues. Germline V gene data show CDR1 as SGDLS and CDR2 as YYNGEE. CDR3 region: CASSPGTALYGYTF. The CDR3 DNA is TGTGCCAGCAGCCCCGGGACAGCCCTCTATGGCTACACCTTC.

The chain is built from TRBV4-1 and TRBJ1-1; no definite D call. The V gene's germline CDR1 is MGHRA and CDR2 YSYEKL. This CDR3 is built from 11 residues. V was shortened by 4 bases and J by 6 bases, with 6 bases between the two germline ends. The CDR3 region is CASSPGAEAFF. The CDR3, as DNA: TGCGCCAGCAGCCCCGGGGCTGAAGCTTTCTTT.

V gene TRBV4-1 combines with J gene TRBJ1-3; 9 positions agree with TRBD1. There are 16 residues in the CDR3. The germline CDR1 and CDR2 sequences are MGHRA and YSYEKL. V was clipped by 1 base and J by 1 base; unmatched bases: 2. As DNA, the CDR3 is TGCGCCAGCAGCCAAGTACAGGGGGCGTCTGGAAACACCATATATTTT. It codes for CASSQVQGASGNTIYF.